A selection of T cell receptor beta chains follows, all from one sample in a study of T cell repertoires in cytomegalovirus infection. TCRdb used MiXCR to reprocess the reads, holding one entry per CDR3 protein. The sample includes roughly 230,000 distinct CDR3 sequences, approximately 13% seen only once; the top ten take around 1.6%. Sequenced: PBMCs. The receptors were sampled from a human donor in good health (CMV status not recorded). Some clones in this sample may be carry-over from other donors' samples. The CDR3 runs from the conserved cysteine through the conserved F or W.

CDR3aa	j_gene	v_gene
CASRTLAGVEQYF	TRBJ2-7	TRBV7-9
CATSSAGGTDTQYF	TRBJ2-3	TRBV24-1
CASSQSMRPGFF	TRBJ2-1	TRBV23-1
CASSPPPFYEQYF	TRBJ2-7	TRBV12-3/TRBV12-4
CASSPRTEAKNIQYF	TRBJ2-4	TRBV18
CASKGQGVEKLFF	TRBJ1-4	TRBV6-1
CASSLGISGLYNEQFF	TRBJ2-1	TRBV5-6
CSAYPRGTSNTEAFF	TRBJ1-1	TRBV20-1
CASSPSTPYEQYF	TRBJ2-7	TRBV28
CASSQERGVPNEQFF	TRBJ2-1	TRBV4-2
CASSLLGDSGTATYEQYF	TRBJ2-7	TRBV7-2
CASSLGGSGANVLTF	TRBJ2-6	TRBV7-2
CASSIARANVLTF	TRBJ2-6	TRBV19
CASSPGTRGERQYF	TRBJ2-7	TRBV5-1
CASRNRGSTDTQYF	TRBJ2-3	TRBV19
CASSLLGGGAENEQFF	TRBJ2-1	TRBV7-2
CALSGGREETQYF	TRBJ2-5	TRBV28
CASSWKRQGVQPQHF	TRBJ1-5	TRBV28
CASSLPFVRQGRYEQYF	TRBJ2-7	TRBV5-6
CASSSGQANTEAFF	TRBJ1-1	TRBV7-9